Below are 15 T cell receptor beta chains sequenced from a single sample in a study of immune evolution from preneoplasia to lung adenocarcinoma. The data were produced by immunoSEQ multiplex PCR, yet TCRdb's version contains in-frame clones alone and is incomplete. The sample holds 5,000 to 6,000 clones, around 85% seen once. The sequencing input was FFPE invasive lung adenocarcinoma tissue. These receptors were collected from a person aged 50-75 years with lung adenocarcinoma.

CDR3 nucleotide sequence: TGTGCCAGCCGACAAACAGGGTCCTTTGGCAATCAGCCCCAGCATTTT. It is translated as CASRQTGSFGNQPQHF. The chain carries TRBV6-6 and TRBJ1-5; D perhaps matches TRBD1 (6 bases). Trimming took off 8 bases at V and 2 bases at J, with 19 bases between the two ends. This CDR3 has 16 residues. CDR1 and CDR2 (germline): MNHNY, SVGAGI (reference sequence).

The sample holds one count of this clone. Written as DNA, the CDR3 is TGTGCCAGCAGATTAGGGGGCTCTGGAAACACCATATATTTT. Its protein product is CASRLGGSGNTIYF. V and J are TRBV28 and TRBJ1-3, with a weak D call TRBD1 (6 bases). The length of the CDR3 is 14 residues. In germline, CDR1 is MDHEN, CDR2 SYDVKM. Trimming removed 6 bases at V and 0 bases at J, with 9 bases between. Looking up the rest from reference TRBV28 and TRBJ1-3 gives the full variable domain: DVKVTQSSRYLVKRTGEKVFLECVQDMDHENMFWYRQDPGLGLRLIYFSYDVKMKEKGDIPEGYSVSREKKERFSLILESASTNQTSMYLCASRLGGSGNTIYFGEGSWLTVV.

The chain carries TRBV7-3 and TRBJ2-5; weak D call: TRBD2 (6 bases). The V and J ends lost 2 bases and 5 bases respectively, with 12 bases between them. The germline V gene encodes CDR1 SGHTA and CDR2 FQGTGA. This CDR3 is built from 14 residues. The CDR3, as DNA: TGTGCCAGCAGCTTATACGGGAGTGGGGAGACCCAGTACTTC. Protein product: CASSLYGSGETQYF.

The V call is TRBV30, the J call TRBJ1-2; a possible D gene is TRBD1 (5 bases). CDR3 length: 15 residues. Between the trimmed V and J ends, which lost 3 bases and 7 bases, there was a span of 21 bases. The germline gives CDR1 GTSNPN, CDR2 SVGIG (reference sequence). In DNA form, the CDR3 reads TGTGCCTGGAGACCCCGGGACCTGGATGGGAGTGGCTACACCTTC. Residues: CAWRPRDLDGSGYTF.

Written as DNA, the CDR3 is TGTGCCAGCAGCACGGGCGAATCTAGCACAGATACGCAGTATTTT. Translated: CASSTGESSTDTQYF. The chain joins TRBV6-4 to TRBJ2-3; D remains unclear. The CDR3 loop spans 15 amino acids. Germline CDR1 is MRHNA and CDR2 is SNTAGT. The V and J ends lost 6 bases and 0 bases respectively, with 13 bases between them.

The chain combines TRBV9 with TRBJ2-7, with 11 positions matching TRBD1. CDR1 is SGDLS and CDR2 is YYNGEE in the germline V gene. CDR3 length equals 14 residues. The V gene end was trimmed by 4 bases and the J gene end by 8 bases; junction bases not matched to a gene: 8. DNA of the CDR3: TGTGCCAGCAGCCCCCCGGGACAGGGGGACAAGCAGTACTTC. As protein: CASSPPGQGDKQYF.

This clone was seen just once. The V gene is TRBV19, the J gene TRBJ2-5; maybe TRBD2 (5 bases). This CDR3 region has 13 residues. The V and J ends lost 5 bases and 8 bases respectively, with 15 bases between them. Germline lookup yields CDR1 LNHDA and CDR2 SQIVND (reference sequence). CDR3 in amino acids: CASSRVALDTQYF. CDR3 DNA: TGTGCCAGTAGTCGGGTGGCACTAGATACCCAGTACTTC.

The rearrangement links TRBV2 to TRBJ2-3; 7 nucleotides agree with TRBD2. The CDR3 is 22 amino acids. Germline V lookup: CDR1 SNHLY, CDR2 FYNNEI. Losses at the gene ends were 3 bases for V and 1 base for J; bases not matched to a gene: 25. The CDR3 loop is CASSEGDYHRGKTLTRTDTQYF. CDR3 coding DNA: TGTGCCAGCAGTGAGGGGGACTATCACCGCGGCAAAACTCTCACCCGCACAGATACGCAGTATTTT. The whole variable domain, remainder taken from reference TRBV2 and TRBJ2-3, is EPEVTQTPSHQVTQMGQEVILRCVPISNHLYFYWYRQILGQKVEFLVSFYNNEISEKSEIFDDQFSVERPDGSNFTLKIRSTKLEDSAMYFCASSEGDYHRGKTLTRTDTQYFGPGTRLTVL.

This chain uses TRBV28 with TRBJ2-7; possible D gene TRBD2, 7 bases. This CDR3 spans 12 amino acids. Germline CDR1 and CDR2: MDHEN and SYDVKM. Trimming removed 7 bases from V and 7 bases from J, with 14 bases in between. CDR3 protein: CASMGGLQEQYF. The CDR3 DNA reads TGTGCCAGCATGGGGGGGCTTCAAGAGCAGTACTTC.

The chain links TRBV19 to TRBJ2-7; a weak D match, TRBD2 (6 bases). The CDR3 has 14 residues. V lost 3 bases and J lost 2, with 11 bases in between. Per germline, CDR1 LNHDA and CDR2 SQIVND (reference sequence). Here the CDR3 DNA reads TGTGCCAGTAGTATTAGCGGCCGCGCCTACGAGCAGTACTTC. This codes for CASSISGRAYEQYF.

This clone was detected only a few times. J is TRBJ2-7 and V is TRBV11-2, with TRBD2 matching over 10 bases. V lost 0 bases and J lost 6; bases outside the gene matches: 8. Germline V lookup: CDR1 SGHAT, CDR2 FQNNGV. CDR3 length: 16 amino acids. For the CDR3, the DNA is TGTGCCAGCAGCTTAGAACTTGCCCCTAGCGGGAGCGAGCAGTACTTC. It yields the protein CASSLELAPSGSEQYF.

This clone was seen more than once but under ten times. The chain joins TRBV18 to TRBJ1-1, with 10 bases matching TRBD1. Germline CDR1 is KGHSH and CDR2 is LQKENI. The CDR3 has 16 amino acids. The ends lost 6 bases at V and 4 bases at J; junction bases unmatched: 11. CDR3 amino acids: CASSRRDRGGGTEAFF. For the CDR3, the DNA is TGTGCCAGCTCCCGCCGGGACAGGGGTGGTGGCACTGAAGCTTTCTTT.

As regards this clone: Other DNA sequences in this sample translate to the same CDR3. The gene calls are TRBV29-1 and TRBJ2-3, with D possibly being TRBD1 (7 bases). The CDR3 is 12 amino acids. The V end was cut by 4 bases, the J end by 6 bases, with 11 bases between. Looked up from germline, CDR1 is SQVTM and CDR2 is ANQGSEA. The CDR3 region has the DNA TGCAGCGTTGGACAGGGAGGCGATACGCAGTATTTT. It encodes CSVGQGGDTQYF.

CDR3 amino acids: CASSANSGIPSYNEQFF. CDR3 DNA: TGTGCCAGCAGCGCAAATAGCGGGATTCCCTCCTACAATGAGCAGTTCTTC. The chain uses TRBV9 and TRBJ2-1; 8 bases agree with TRBD2. The V and J ends lost 3 bases and 0 bases, in that order; junction bases with no gene match: 8. This CDR3 is built from 17 residues. Germline-derived CDR1 and CDR2 are SGDLS and YYNGEE.

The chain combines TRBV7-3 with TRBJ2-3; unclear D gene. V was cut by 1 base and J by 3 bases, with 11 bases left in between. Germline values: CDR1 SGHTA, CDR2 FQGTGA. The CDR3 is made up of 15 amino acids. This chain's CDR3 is CASSLRGIGTDTQYF. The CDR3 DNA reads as TGTGCCAGCAGCTTAAGGGGTATTGGGACAGATACGCAGTATTTT.